Listed below are T cell receptor beta chains from one sample, sequenced in a study of post-analysis software for immune sequencing data. TCRdb fed the PCR reads into MiXCR, producing one record per CDR3 protein. The repertoire holds approximately 570,000 distinct CDR3 sequences, with 44% as singletons. The material sequenced was blood. The receptors come from a girl between 5 and 17 years old with multiple sclerosis. CDR3s include the opening cysteine and the closing phenylalanine or tryptophan. Fields, in order: J gene, clone size, V gene, D gene, CDR3 protein, CDR3 DNA. A D gene is named only where the DNA matches it firmly. Not all rows give a size; the values are once, few, many and, for expanded clones, a class.

TRBJ2-1,.,TRBV29-1,.,CSVDSGTNNEQFF,TGCAGCGTTGACAGCGGGACAAACAATGAGCAGTTCTTC
TRBJ2-1,.,TRBV12-3/TRBV12-4,.,CASSFGFIYNEQFF,TGTGCCAGCAGTTTCGGCTTTATCTACAATGAGCAGTTCTTC
TRBJ2-7,.,TRBV5-1,TRBD1,CASRSGGEPTYEQYF,TGCGCCAGCAGATCAGGGGGCGAGCCAACCTACGAGCAGTACTTC
TRBJ1-4,.,TRBV12-3/TRBV12-4,.,CASSPPGARHEKLFF,TGTGCCAGCAGCCCCCCCGGGGCGCGGCATGAAAAACTGTTTTTT
TRBJ2-6,.,TRBV5-1,TRBD1,CASSLTGTAAGANVLTF,TGCGCCAGCAGCTTAACCGGGACAGCGGCTGGGGCCAACGTCCTGACTTTC
TRBJ1-6,.,TRBV10-3,.,CAISEEGRNNSPLHF,TGTGCCATCAGTGAGGAGGGACGGAATAATTCACCCCTCCACTTT
TRBJ2-1,.,TRBV29-1,TRBD2,CSVVAGGAHNEQFF,TGCAGCGTTGTGGCGGGAGGGGCCCACAATGAGCAGTTCTTC
TRBJ2-5,once,TRBV7-8,TRBD2,CASSLVSGTSQETQYF,TGTGCCAGCAGCTTAGTCTCCGGGACTAGTCAAGAGACCCAGTACTTC
TRBJ2-7,.,TRBV5-1,TRBD1,CASSYSGQGSEQYF,TGCGCCAGCAGCTACTCCGGACAGGGTAGCGAGCAGTACTTC
TRBJ1-6,few,TRBV4-2,TRBD1,CASSHPGQGAPNSPLHF,TGTGCCAGCAGCCACCCTGGACAGGGGGCGCCTAATTCACCCCTCCACTTT
TRBJ2-7,.,TRBV27,TRBD1,CASSPRDRVKIIYEQYF,TGTGCCAGCAGTCCTCGGGACAGGGTAAAAATCATCTACGAGCAGTACTTC
TRBJ1-1,.,TRBV9,TRBD1,CASSAGQGAEAFF,TGTGCCAGCAGCGCGGGACAGGGCGCTGAAGCTTTCTTT
TRBJ1-1,.,TRBV5-6,TRBD1,CASSPFGQGRNTEAFF,TGTGCCAGCAGCCCCTTTGGACAGGGAAGGAACACTGAAGCTTTCTTT
TRBJ2-5,.,TRBV7-9,.,CASSQQGGIGETQYF,TGTGCCAGCAGCCAGCAGGGTGGAATTGGAGAGACCCAGTACTTC
TRBJ1-2,many,TRBV12-3/TRBV12-4,TRBD1,CASSLRGGGYTF,TGTGCCAGCAGTTTACGAGGGGGCGGCTACACCTTC
TRBJ2-7,few,TRBV5-1,TRBD1,CASSMGQGRSYEQYF,TGCGCCAGCAGCATGGGACAGGGAAGGTCCTACGAGCAGTACTTC
TRBJ2-3,.,TRBV24-1,TRBD2,CATSDPSGSTDTQYF,TGTGCCACCAGTGACCCTAGCGGGTCCACAGATACGCAGTATTTT
TRBJ1-2,few,TRBV4-1,.,CASSQDPPSGVGYGYTF,TGCGCCAGCAGCCAAGATCCCCCCTCGGGGGTGGGCTATGGCTACACCTTC
TRBJ2-4,.,TRBV6-5,.,CASSYSQGNIQYF,TGTGCCAGCAGTTACTCGCAGGGGAACATTCAGTACTTC
TRBJ2-2,.,TRBV4-2,.,CASSQETAGTGELFF,TGTGCCAGCAGCCAAGAGACGGCGGGTACCGGGGAGCTGTTTTTT
TRBJ2-4,.,TRBV25-1,.,CASTATRRAEQYF,TGTGCCAGCACCGCGACGAGACGCGCGGAGCAGTACTTC
TRBJ2-7,few,TRBV6-5,.,CASSYYPYRANPTHEQYF,TGTGCCAGCAGTTACTACCCCTACAGGGCCAATCCCACACACGAGCAGTACTTC
TRBJ2-4,.,TRBV4-1,TRBD1,CASSQEWTGSPKNIQYF,TGCGCCAGCAGCCAAGAATGGACAGGATCCCCCAAAAACATTCAGTACTTC
TRBJ2-4,few,TRBV6-6,TRBD2,CASRTGGTLAKNIQYF,TGTGCCAGCAGAACGGGGGGGACGCTAGCCAAAAACATTCAGTACTTC
TRBJ2-5,few,TRBV7-2,.,CASSSDPWDLRAETQYF,TGTGCCAGCAGCTCCGACCCCTGGGATCTCAGGGCGGAGACCCAGTACTTC
TRBJ2-7,.,TRBV10-3,.,CAISESEDRTYEQYF,TGTGCCATCAGTGAGTCCGAGGACAGAACCTACGAGCAGTACTTC
TRBJ2-3,few,TRBV6-6,TRBD2,CASSQVSGADTQYF,TGTGCCAGCAGTCAAGTTAGCGGGGCGGATACGCAGTATTTT
TRBJ2-1,.,TRBV24-1,TRBD2,CATSDLQRERNEQFF,TGTGCCACCAGTGATTTGCAGCGGGAGAGGAATGAGCAGTTCTTC
TRBJ2-3,.,TRBV12-3/TRBV12-4,.,CASSLNREGDTQYF,TGTGCCAGCAGTTTGAACAGGGAAGGGGATACGCAGTATTTT
TRBJ1-2,.,TRBV11-1,.,CASSLHKGRRVDGYTF,TGTGCCAGCAGCTTACATAAGGGAAGGAGGGTAGATGGCTACACCTTC
TRBJ2-1,.,TRBV7-9,.,CASSLETDEQFF,TGTGCCAGCAGCTTAGAAACGGATGAGCAGTTCTTC
TRBJ2-5,.,TRBV7-7,.,CASSASRKETQYF,TGTGCCAGCAGCGCATCTAGAAAAGAGACCCAGTACTTC
TRBJ2-7,few,TRBV28,.,CASSSPWEEPYEQYF,TGTGCCAGCAGTTCACCCTGGGAGGAACCCTACGAGCAGTACTTC
TRBJ2-1,.,TRBV12-3/TRBV12-4,TRBD1,CASSFGQDPYNEQFF,TGTGCCAGCAGTTTCGGACAGGATCCCTACAATGAGCAGTTCTTC
TRBJ1-2,.,TRBV20-1,.,CSARDRLATFGYTF,TGCAGTGCTAGAGATCGACTTGCAACCTTTGGCTACACCTTC
TRBJ1-2,.,TRBV7-2,.,CASSLRTTNHGYTF,TGTGCCAGCAGCTTAAGGACAACAAACCATGGCTACACCTTC
TRBJ2-7,few,TRBV4-1,TRBD2,CASSQDSRDYYEQYF,TGCGCCAGCAGCCAAGATTCCCGGGACTACTACGAGCAGTACTTC
TRBJ2-1,few,TRBV7-7,.,CASSLFRIGYNEQFF,TGTGCTAGCAGCTTATTCCGAATCGGGTACAATGAGCAGTTCTTC
TRBJ2-1,.,TRBV7-2,TRBD2,CASSPDARGGDEQFF,TGTGCCAGCAGCCCGGACGCCCGGGGGGGAGATGAGCAGTTCTTC
TRBJ2-3,.,TRBV2,TRBD2,CASRATRGVGTDTQYF,TGTGCCAGCAGAGCCACCCGGGGGGTCGGCACAGATACGCAGTATTTT
TRBJ2-7,.,TRBV20-1,.,CSARTRPTSYEQYF,TGCAGTGCTCGTACGCGACCTACATCCTACGAGCAGTACTTC
TRBJ2-1,.,TRBV6-6,.,CASSSDRTGLGEQFF,TGTGCCAGCAGTTCCGATCGAACAGGGTTGGGTGAGCAGTTCTTC
TRBJ2-7,few,TRBV6-5,TRBD1,CASRRDRPPYEQYF,TGTGCCAGCAGAAGGGACAGGCCCCCCTACGAGCAGTACTTC
TRBJ1-2,.,TRBV5-5,TRBD1,CASSLAGGRANYGYTF,TGTGCCAGCAGCTTGGCAGGGGGCCGAGCTAACTATGGCTACACCTTC
TRBJ2-6,.,TRBV5-1,.,CASRLLLETNVLTF,TGCGCCAGCAGACTACTATTGGAGACCAACGTCCTGACTTTC
TRBJ1-2,.,TRBV6-5,.,CASSYSVADSYGYTF,TGTGCCAGCAGTTACTCGGTGGCAGATTCCTATGGCTACACCTTC
TRBJ1-1,.,TRBV29-1,.,CSVSGPNTEAFF,TGCAGCGTATCTGGGCCGAACACTGAAGCTTTCTTT
TRBJ1-6,.,TRBV20-1,TRBD1,CSARQGAWNSPLHF,TGCAGTGCTCGTCAGGGGGCTTGGAATTCACCCCTCCACTTT
TRBJ2-1,.,TRBV6-1,.,CASSEMASPVHEQFF,TGTGCCAGCAGTGAAATGGCCAGTCCCGTCCATGAGCAGTTCTTC
TRBJ2-1,.,TRBV5-1,TRBD2,CASSLTSGSSYNEQFF,TGCGCCAGCAGCTTGACTAGCGGGAGCTCCTACAATGAGCAGTTCTTC
TRBJ2-7,few,TRBV10-2,.,CASRQEASYEQYF,TGCGCCAGCCGACAGGAAGCCTCCTACGAGCAGTACTTC
TRBJ1-5,.,TRBV4-1,.,CASSQGDRSNQPQHF,TGCGCCAGCAGCCAGGGGGACCGAAGCAATCAGCCCCAGCATTTT
TRBJ2-7,.,TRBV10-3,TRBD2,CAISGEGLVSYEQYF,TGTGCCATCAGTGGAGAAGGACTAGTTTCGTACGAGCAGTACTTC
TRBJ2-3,many,TRBV5-1,.,CASSLASGTDTQYF,TGTGCCAGCAGCTTAGCGAGCGGGACAGATACGCAGTATTTT
TRBJ2-3,.,TRBV11-2,TRBD2,CASSLGRLAGIGDTQYF,TGTGCCAGCAGCTTAGGCCGACTAGCGGGGATTGGAGATACGCAGTATTTT